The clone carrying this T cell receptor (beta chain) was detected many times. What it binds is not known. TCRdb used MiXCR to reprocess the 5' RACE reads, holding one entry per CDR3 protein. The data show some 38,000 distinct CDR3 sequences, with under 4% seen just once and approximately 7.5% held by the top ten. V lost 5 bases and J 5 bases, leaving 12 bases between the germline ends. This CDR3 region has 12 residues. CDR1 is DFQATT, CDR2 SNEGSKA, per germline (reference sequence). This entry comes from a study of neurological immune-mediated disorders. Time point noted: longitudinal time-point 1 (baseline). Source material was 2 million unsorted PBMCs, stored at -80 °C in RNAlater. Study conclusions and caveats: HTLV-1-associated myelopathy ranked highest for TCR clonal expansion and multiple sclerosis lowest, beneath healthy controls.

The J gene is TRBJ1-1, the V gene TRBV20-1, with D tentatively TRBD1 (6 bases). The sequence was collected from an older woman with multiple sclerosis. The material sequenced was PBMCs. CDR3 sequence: CSAQDRRTEAFF. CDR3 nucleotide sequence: TGCAGTGCTCAGGACAGACGAACTGAAGCTTTCTTT.